The rows below give T cell receptor beta chains drawn from one sample of a study of blood T cell repertoires in COVID-19. Generated by immunoSEQ multiplex PCR, the TCRdb table keeps only in-frame clones and is missing some. Of fewer than 200,000 clones listed, about 90% were seen once; the top ten hold roughly 8.9%. Material for sequencing was PBMCs or T cells enriched from blood (not recorded which). The receptors shown here come from a woman aged 18-35 years who had recovered from COVID-19. CDR3s include the opening cysteine and the closing phenylalanine or tryptophan. Not all rows give a size; the values are once, few, many and, for expanded clones, a class.

V gene: TRBV30
clone size: .
J gene: TRBJ2-2
CDR3 protein: CAWSKLAGATGELFF

V gene: TRBV27
clone size: once
J gene: TRBJ2-7
CDR3 protein: CASSLSSRQGYYEQYF

V gene: TRBV19
clone size: .
J gene: TRBJ1-5
CDR3 protein: CASSTRYQPQHF

V gene: TRBV2
clone size: .
J gene: TRBJ1-1
CDR3 protein: CASKSEWTEAFF

V gene: TRBV19
clone size: .
J gene: TRBJ1-2
CDR3 protein: CASSSGSSYGYTF

V gene: TRBV14
clone size: .
J gene: TRBJ1-2
CDR3 protein: CASSPFDRPDGYTF

V gene: TRBV30
clone size: .
J gene: TRBJ2-7
CDR3 protein: CAWTGTGAGEQYF

V gene: TRBV7-9
clone size: few
J gene: TRBJ2-3
CDR3 protein: CASSSVTYRDTQYF

V gene: TRBV5-1
clone size: .
J gene: TRBJ1-1
CDR3 protein: CASSQQASTEAFF

V gene: TRBV27
clone size: few
J gene: TRBJ1-1
CDR3 protein: CASSSFLTKVNTEAFF

V gene: TRBV7-6
clone size: .
J gene: TRBJ1-1
CDR3 protein: CASSPSLNTEAFF

V gene: TRBV14
clone size: once
J gene: TRBJ2-1
CDR3 protein: CASSHRGPFRQGDVGYEQFF

V gene: TRBV28
clone size: .
J gene: TRBJ2-7
CDR3 protein: CASSRRGFPSYEQYF

V gene: TRBV5-8
clone size: .
J gene: TRBJ2-3
CDR3 protein: CASSLVVLAGGPTDTQYF